Following are 29 T cell receptor beta chains from one sample sequenced in a study of blood T cell repertoires in COVID-19. The assay was immunoSEQ multiplex PCR, and TCRdb's table has in-frame clones only and misses some. The table records 200,000 to 300,000 clones, approximately 84% of them present only once. Sample: peripheral blood. The receptors shown here come from a human donor in a cohort sampled during active COVID-19.

V usage is TRBV6-5 and J usage is TRBJ2-2; D not certain. Germline CDR1 MNHEY, CDR2 SVGAGI. The CDR3 is made up of 12 amino acids. Trimming took 8 bases from V and 3 from J, leaving 7 bases between them. The CDR3, as DNA: TGTGCCAGCCATAGATACACCGGGGAGCTGTTTTTT. Its protein product is CASHRYTGELFF.

By its share, this clone is medium-sized. The chain employs TRBV5-1 and TRBJ1-1, with 7 bases aligning to TRBD1. The CDR3 is made up of 15 amino acids. CDR1 and CDR2 (germline): SGHRS, YFSETQ. V was clipped by 4 bases and J by 5 bases; unmatched bases: 11. The CDR3 is CASSLDMTGQTEAFF. CDR3 nucleotides: TGCGCCAGCAGCCTAGATATGACAGGGCAGACTGAAGCTTTCTTT. Supplemented by reference TRBV5-1 and TRBJ1-1, the full variable domain reads KAGVTQTPRYLIKTRGQQVTLSCSPISGHRSVSWYQQTPGQGLQFLFEYFSETQRNKGNFPGRFSGRQFSNSRSEMNVSTLELGDSALYLCASSLDMTGQTEAFFGQGTRLTVV.

The chain combines TRBV6-1 with TRBJ2-3; 13 positions match TRBD2. Per the germline V gene, CDR1 is MNHNS and CDR2 is SASEGT. V gave up 4 bases and J gave up 1 base; unmatched junction bases: 8. The CDR3 has 18 amino acids. The CDR3 DNA is TGTGCCAGCAGTGCGCTCACTAGCGGGGGGGCTCGCACAGATACGCAGTATTTT. This encodes CASSALTSGGARTDTQYF.

V and J are TRBV7-8 and TRBJ2-1; maybe TRBD1 (6 bases). Trimming shortened V by 3 bases and J by 0 bases, and 12 bases separated the two germline ends. CDR1 and CDR2 from the germline V gene are SGHVS and FQNEAQ. The CDR3 consists of 16 residues. Written as DNA, the CDR3 is TGTGCCAGCAGCTTTCGTCGACAGGACTCCTACAATGAGCAGTTCTTC. Encoded protein: CASSFRRQDSYNEQFF.

CDR3 sequence reads: CASSSSTSDGELFF. DNA for the CDR3: TGTGCCAGCAGTTCCTCGACTAGCGACGGGGAGCTGTTTTTT. The rearrangement links TRBV7-9 to TRBJ2-2; TRBD2 aligns across 8 bases. The V segment lost 6 bases and the J segment 7 bases; nucleotides outside the gene matches: 7. The CDR3 spans 14 residues. CDR1 and CDR2 (germline): SEHNR, FQNEAQ (reference sequence).

CDR3 in DNA: TGCGCCAGCAGTGAGGGACTAGCAATCAATGAGCAGTTCTTC. This encodes CASSEGLAINEQFF. This rearrangement joins TRBV10-1 to TRBJ2-1, with 8 bases lining up with TRBD2. J was trimmed by 6 bases and V by 2 bases; bases with no gene match: 3. Germline values: CDR1 WNHNN, CDR2 SYGVQD (reference sequence). The CDR3 spans 14 residues.

J is TRBJ2-5 and V is TRBV25-1; D might be TRBD2 (6 bases). With 1 base removed from V and 5 bases from J, the gap between germline ends came to 11 bases. Per the germline V gene, CDR1 is MGHDK and CDR2 is SYGVNS. The CDR3 runs 14 residues. The CDR3 region has the DNA TGTGCCAGCAGTGAATTTCGGGCGGGGGAGACCCAGTACTTC. Amino acids: CASSEFRAGETQYF.

This clone occurred a few times. CDR3 nucleotides: TGTGCCAGCTCACCGCCGGGACAGAGCGCCTACGAGCAGTACTTC. Amino acids: CASSPPGQSAYEQYF. The chain combines TRBV18 with TRBJ2-7; 7 bases are a match to TRBD1. V shed 3 bases and J 2 bases; nucleotides not matched to a gene: 7. Germline CDR1 KGHSH, CDR2 LQKENI. The CDR3 has 15 amino acids.

This chain connects TRBV4-1 to TRBJ1-4; 8 bases line up with TRBD1. Germline V lookup: CDR1 MGHRA, CDR2 YSYEKL. This CDR3 has 16 amino acids. V was clipped by 1 base and J by 2 bases; unmatched bases: 3. The CDR3 bases are TGCGCCAGCAGCCAAGTTCAGGGGGCCACTAATGAAAAACTGTTTTTT. It translates to CASSQVQGATNEKLFF.

DNA for the CDR3: TGCGCCAGCAGCTTGAGAGCGGACAGCCGGAATTACTACGAGCAGTACTTC. Protein product: CASSLRADSRNYYEQYF. This sequence joins TRBV5-1 and TRBJ2-7; maybe TRBD1 (6 bases). V shed 1 base and J shed 3 bases, with 20 bases lying between them. CDR1 is SGHRS and CDR2 is YFSETQ in the germline V gene. The CDR3 has 17 amino acids.

This chain links TRBV11-3 with TRBJ2-1; 9 nucleotides match TRBD2. The ends lost 1 base at V and 8 bases at J; junction bases unmatched: 9. The length of the CDR3 is 16 residues. Germline CDR1 and CDR2: SGHNT and YENEEA. CDR3 in DNA: TGTGCCAGCAGCTTAGTTAGTGGCGGGAGGGCCGATGAGCAGTTCTTC. Amino acids: CASSLVSGGRADEQFF.

Only one count was recorded for this clone. The rearrangement uses TRBV4-2 and TRBJ2-7; the match to TRBD2 covers 11 bases. Trimming at V came to 4 bases and at J to 5 bases, leaving 7 bases not matched to a gene. CDR1 is LGHNA, CDR2 YNFKEQ, per germline. This CDR3 has 15 residues. CDR3 DNA sequence: TGTGCCAGCAGCCTGGAAGGACTAGCGGGCAACGAGCAGTACTTC. It specifies CASSLEGLAGNEQYF.

The chain employs TRBV7-6 and TRBJ2-1; 12 bases agree with TRBD2. Germline-derived CDR1 and CDR2 are SGHVS and FNYEAQ. CDR3 size: 16 residues. The V segment lost 3 bases and the J segment 1 base; nucleotides outside the gene matches: 1. DNA for the CDR3: TGTGCCAGCAGCTTGGGGACTAGCGGGTCCTACAATGAGCAGTTCTTC. It yields the protein CASSLGTSGSYNEQFF.

The CDR3 sequence is CASGRGSYNSPLHF. The CDR3 DNA is TGTGCCAGCGGGAGGGGTTCGTATAATTCACCCCTCCACTTT. V usage is TRBV28 and J usage is TRBJ1-6, with TRBD1 as a possible D gene (5 bases). In germline, CDR1 is MDHEN, CDR2 SYDVKM. With 8 bases removed from V and 4 bases from J, the gap between germline ends came to 12 bases. This CDR3 has 14 residues. Full variable domain (outside the CDR3, taken from reference TRBV28 and TRBJ1-6): DVKVTQSSRYLVKRTGEKVFLECVQDMDHENMFWYRQDPGLGLRLIYFSYDVKMKEKGDIPEGYSVSREKKERFSLILESASTNQTSMYLCASGRGSYNSPLHFGNGTRLTVT.

V gene TRBV18 combines with J gene TRBJ2-5; TRBD2 agrees at 12 bases. The junction had 10 bases not matched to a gene; V was cut back by 3 bases and J by 5 bases. CDR3 length equals 17 residues. Germline CDR1 is KGHSH and CDR2 is LQKENI. The CDR3 coding sequence is TGTGCCAGCTCACCGCCGGGCGGACTAGCGGGAAAGGAGACCCAGTACTTC. Translating gives CASSPPGGLAGKETQYF.

V is TRBV19 and J is TRBJ1-4; TRBD1 agrees at 7 bases. Germline-derived CDR1 and CDR2 are LNHDA and SQIVND (reference sequence). The CDR3 is 15 residues long. V lost 1 base, J lost 6 bases, and 5 bases stayed unmatched. The CDR3 DNA reads TGTGCCAGTAGTATAGTCACAGGGGCGGATGAAAAACTGTTTTTT. It codes for CASSIVTGADEKLFF.

This clone appeared many times. The chain combines TRBV5-1 with TRBJ2-7; TRBD1 aligns across 7 bases. CDR1 and CDR2 from the germline V gene are SGHRS and YFSETQ. The CDR3 is 16 amino acids. The J segment lost 1 base and the V segment lost 0 bases, leaving 7 bases of the junction unmatched. The CDR3 DNA reads TGCGCCAGCAGCTTGGGGACGACAGGGCGGTCCTACGAGCAGTACTTC. It codes for CASSLGTTGRSYEQYF.

Here the CDR3 DNA reads TGTGCCAGCAGCAAAGGACAGGAGAGTAAGCAGTACTTC. It yields the protein CASSKGQESKQYF. The chain couples TRBV9 to TRBJ2-7, with 7 nucleotides matching TRBD1. The ends lost 4 bases at V and 8 bases at J; junction bases unmatched: 9. Germline assignment: CDR1 SGDLS and CDR2 YYNGEE. This CDR3 spans 13 amino acids.

The chain links TRBV7-2 to TRBJ2-7; D remains ambiguous. V lost 1 base and J lost 1, with 11 bases in between. CDR3 length: 15 residues. Germline CDR1 reads SGHTA; CDR2 reads FQGNSA. For the CDR3, the DNA is TGTGCCAGCAGCTTAGTTCACACAATATCCTACGAGCAGTACTTC. Its protein is CASSLVHTISYEQYF.

This chain joins TRBV11-2 and TRBJ2-7, with a tentative D call TRBD2 (5 bases). With 1 base removed from V and 4 bases from J, the gap between germline ends came to 14 bases. CDR3 length: 15 amino acids. Germline lookup yields CDR1 SGHAT and CDR2 FQNNGV. The CDR3 DNA is TGTGCCAGCAGCTTAGGCCAACTAGTATCTTACGAGCAGTACTTC. Translating it yields CASSLGQLVSYEQYF.

The V and J genes are TRBV14 and TRBJ2-5, with 8 bases identical to TRBD2. V lost 6 bases and J lost 2; bases outside the gene matches: 14. The CDR3 covers 17 residues. Germline V gene sequence: CDR1 SGHDN, CDR2 FVKESK. CDR3 residues: CASSPRRVAGNQETQYF. CDR3 in DNA: TGTGCCAGCAGTCCTCGCCGCGTAGCGGGGAATCAAGAGACCCAGTACTTC.

The CDR3 DNA is TGTGCCAGCTCACCCCGGGACAGCCAAGGACCCCTCCACTTT. This translates into CASSPRDSQGPLHF. V usage is TRBV18 and J usage is TRBJ1-6; 7 positions agree with TRBD1. CDR1 and CDR2 (germline): KGHSH, LQKENI. CDR3 length: 14 residues. Trimming at V came to 3 bases and at J to 12 bases, leaving 8 bases not matched to a gene.

The chain is built from TRBV27 and TRBJ1-5; 11 positions agree with TRBD1. The CDR3 sequence is 16 residues long. Germline trimming cut 5 bases from V and 5 bases from J; bases unmatched to any gene: 8. Germline V gene lookup returns CDR1 MNHEY and CDR2 SMNVEV (reference sequence). The CDR3 DNA sequence: TGTGCCAGCAGTCCGGCCTGGACAGGGGGCTATCAGCCCCAGCATTTT. It yields the protein CASSPAWTGGYQPQHF.

The genes are TRBV9 and TRBJ2-5; 12 bases are shared with TRBD2. This CDR3 region has 18 residues. V shed 3 bases, J shed 3 bases, and the junction held 12 bases outside the gene matches. Germline assignment: CDR1 SGDLS and CDR2 YYNGEE. This chain's CDR3 is CASSGKPSGRAIKETQYF. The CDR3 DNA reads as TGTGCCAGCAGCGGAAAACCTAGCGGGAGGGCCATTAAAGAGACCCAGTACTTC.

This chain connects TRBV28 to TRBJ2-5; TRBD2 matches at 7 bases. With V trimmed by 2 bases and J by 3 bases, 3 bases remained unmatched. CDR1 is MDHEN and CDR2 is SYDVKM in the germline V gene. The length of the CDR3 is 14 residues. The CDR3 coding sequence is TGTGCCAGCAGTTTAAGAGGGAGGGAAGAGACCCAGTACTTC. Residues: CASSLRGREETQYF.

This sequence joins TRBV24-1 and TRBJ2-3; perhaps TRBD2 as D (5 bases). V was clipped by 0 bases and J by 1 base, with 10 bases between them. This CDR3 contains 16 residues. Germline V gives CDR1 KGHDR, CDR2 SFDVKD. CDR3 nucleotide sequence: TGTGCCACCAGTGATTTGGGCGGGCAAGGCACAGATACGCAGTATTTT. Translation gives CATSDLGGQGTDTQYF.

The V call is TRBV5-1, the J call TRBJ2-4; D not certain. V lost 4 bases and J 0 bases, leaving 20 bases between the germline ends. Germline CDR1 reads SGHRS; CDR2 reads YFSETQ. This CDR3 has 18 amino acids. This CDR3 is CASSPGLTGDLAKNIQYF. The CDR3 DNA is TGCGCCAGCAGCCCGGGTTTGACTGGAGATCTAGCCAAAAACATTCAGTACTTC.

The chain joins TRBV2 to TRBJ1-2; D unclear. The CDR3 consists of 13 residues. Deletions cut 1 base from V and 8 bases from J, with 11 bases between. CDR1 is SNHLY, CDR2 FYNNEI, per germline. This CDR3 is CASSEDSLWGYTF. The CDR3, as DNA: TGTGCCAGCAGTGAAGACAGCCTCTGGGGCTACACCTTC.

The chain combines TRBV25-1 with TRBJ1-2; 8 bases map to TRBD1. The CDR3 runs 11 residues. Trimming at V came to 6 bases and at J to 8 bases, leaving 2 bases not matched to a gene. In germline, CDR1 is MGHDK, CDR2 SYGVNS. CDR3 coding DNA: TGTGCCAGCAGCCAGGGGGCAGGCTACACCTTC. Translated, it gives CASSQGAGYTF.